The T cell receptor (beta chain) described here comes from a study of OX40 agonist ivuxolimab in advanced cancers. For context, the study as a whole: Ivuxolimab was an agonistic, fully human IgG2 monoclonal antibody directed against OX40 (CD134), a costimulatory receptor. Intravenous ivuxolimab was administered to patients every 2 weeks at six dose levels: 0.01, 0.1, 0.3, 1.5, 3 and 10 mg/kg. Of the approximately 54 patients in dose escalation, 19 had hepatocellular carcinoma, some 15 had melanoma, 9 had renal cell carcinoma and 9 had head and neck cancer. In the dose-escalation cohort, 70% to 90% of patients were male, and the mean age was roughly 60 years with a range of about 23 to 79. Patients were allowed to have had prior anti-PD-1, anti-PD-L1 or anti-CTLA-4 therapy, and approximately 40% of the dose-escalation patients had been treated with checkpoint inhibitors. Three dose-escalation patients achieved partial responses, one with hepatocellular carcinoma and two with cutaneous melanoma. The point of sequencing TCRbeta in the periphery was to test whether ivuxolimab changed TCR sequence diversity and drove clonal T-cell expansion. The paper describes the monotherapy dose-escalation part (N = 52 patients) of the phase I trial of ivuxolimab.

For sequencing of the TCRbeta CDR3 region, genomic DNA was extracted from the sorted cells. TCRbeta CDR3 regions were sequenced using the immunoSEQ Assay. What TCRdb holds here is the immuneACCESS table cut down to in-frame rearrangements. Part of the clones is not present; checked against another copy, under half of the missing clones reflect an unresolved V gene, and the others are unexplained. Recorded for this sample are 69,000 or so clones; 88% of them occurred a single time. Around 0.53% of the sample rests with the top ten. Beyond this particular receptor, the publication reports: At doses of 0.1 to 3.0 mg/kg, clonal expansion of both CD4+ and CD8+ blood T cells was observed from baseline to week 6. Antigen specificity was not determined for the clonally expanded peripheral T cells. Partial responders in the 0.1-3.0 mg/kg groups had among the lowest normalized peripheral clonal expansion, especially among CD8+ T cells. Low levels of normalized T-cell clonal expansion were also seen in some nonresponding patients. On average, CD8+ T cells showed more expanded clones than CD4+ T cells after ivuxolimab.

The CDR3 measures 14 amino acids from cysteine to phenylalanine. Only the CDR3 portion is preserved as DNA: 42 bases, with reading frame beginning at the first base. V ends up 5 bases short and J 0 bases short, with an unmatched junction base count of 6. Reading the germline V gene gives CDR1 SQVTM and CDR2 ANQGSEA. This clone showed up just once. The specificity of this receptor is unknown. Base qualities are not at hand, and no much larger clone is one base apart. The trial excluded patients who had a history of autoimmune disease or who were on systemic immunosuppression. In every dose cohort, peripheral blood was drawn for TCR sequencing at baseline, cycle 4 day 1, and cycle 7 day 1. Samples were obtained from an open-label, multicenter, first-in-human phase I dose-escalation trial of ivuxolimab. The trial enrolled adults with locally advanced or metastatic head and neck squamous cell, hepatocellular, melanoma or renal cell carcinoma. Before TCR sequencing, CD4+ T cells and CD8+ T cells from peripheral blood were sorted into separate populations.

This TCR was sampled from an adult with an advanced solid tumor such as melanoma, head and neck, liver or kidney cancer. The chain links TRBV29-1 with TRBJ1-2; TRBD1 matches 7 bases in the middle. The starting material was CD4+ or CD8+ T cells sorted from blood, obtained in a trial of the OX40 agonist ivuxolimab. At the DNA level, the sequence is TGCAGCGTTAATGCGGGACAGACTAACTATGGCTACACCTTC. Its translation is CSVNAGQTNYGYTF.